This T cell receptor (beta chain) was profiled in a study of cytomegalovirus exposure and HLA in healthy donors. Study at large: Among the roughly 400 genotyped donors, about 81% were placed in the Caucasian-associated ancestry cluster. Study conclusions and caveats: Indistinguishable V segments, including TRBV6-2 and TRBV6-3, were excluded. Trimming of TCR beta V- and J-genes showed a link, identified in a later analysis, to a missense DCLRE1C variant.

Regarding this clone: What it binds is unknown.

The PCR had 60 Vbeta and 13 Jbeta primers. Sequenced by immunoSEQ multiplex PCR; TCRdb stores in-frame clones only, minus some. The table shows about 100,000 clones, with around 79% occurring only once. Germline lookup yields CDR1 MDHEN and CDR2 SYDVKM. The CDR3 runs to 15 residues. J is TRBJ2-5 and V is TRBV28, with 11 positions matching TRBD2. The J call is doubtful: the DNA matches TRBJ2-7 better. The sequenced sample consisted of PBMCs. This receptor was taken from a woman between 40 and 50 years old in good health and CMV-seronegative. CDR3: CASSLPTSGETEQYF. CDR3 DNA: TGTGCCAGCAGTTTACCGACTAGCGGGGAAACCGAGCAGTACTTC.